The clone carrying this TCR beta chain was counted a few times. The data are from a study of T cells in Graves' hyperthyroidism and ophthalmopathy. Germline loops: CDR1 MDHEN, CDR2 SYDVKM. The ends lost 6 bases at V and 1 base at J; junction bases unmatched: 8. The CDR3 runs 15 residues. Diagnostic assessment was based on clinical symptoms, serum thyroxine and TRAb, thyroid ultrasound and orbital computed tomography. PBMCs stemmed from around 9.3 ml fresh peripheral blood. Amplification targeted TCR beta CDR3 regions from RNA transcripts. In the first-round RT-PCR of the TCR CDR3, the HTBI primer set was used. TCRdb independently ran MiXCR on the multiplex PCR reads; one entry per CDR3 protein. Among about 400,000 distinct CDR3 sequences listed, approximately 14% were seen once.

The sequenced material came from blood. This chain uses TRBV28 with TRBJ2-5; TRBD1 matches at 7 bases. The sequence came from a woman in her twenties or thirties with Graves' ophthalmopathy. The CDR3 is CASSAPGTAQETQYF. CDR3 in DNA: TGTGCCAGCAGCGCCCCCGGGACAGCCCAAGAGACCCAGTACTTC.